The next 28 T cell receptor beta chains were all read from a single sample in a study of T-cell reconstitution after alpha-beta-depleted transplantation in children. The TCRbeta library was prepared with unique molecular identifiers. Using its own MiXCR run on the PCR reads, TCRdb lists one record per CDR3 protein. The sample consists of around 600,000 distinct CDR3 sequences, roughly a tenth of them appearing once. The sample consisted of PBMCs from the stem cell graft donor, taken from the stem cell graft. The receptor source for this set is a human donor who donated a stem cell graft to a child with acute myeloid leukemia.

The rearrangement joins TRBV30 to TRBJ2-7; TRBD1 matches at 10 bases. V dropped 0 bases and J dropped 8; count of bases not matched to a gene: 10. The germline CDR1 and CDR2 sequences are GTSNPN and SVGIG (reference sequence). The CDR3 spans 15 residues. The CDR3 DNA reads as TGTGCCTGGAGTGTAGCGGGACAGGGGATGCGCAAGCAGTACTTC. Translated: CAWSVAGQGMRKQYF.

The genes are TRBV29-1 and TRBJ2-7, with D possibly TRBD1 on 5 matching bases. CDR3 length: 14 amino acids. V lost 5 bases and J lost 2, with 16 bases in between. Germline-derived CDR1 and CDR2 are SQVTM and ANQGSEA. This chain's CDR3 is CSVLISGITYEQYF. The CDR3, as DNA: TGCAGCGTTCTCATTTCAGGGATTACCTACGAGCAGTACTTC.

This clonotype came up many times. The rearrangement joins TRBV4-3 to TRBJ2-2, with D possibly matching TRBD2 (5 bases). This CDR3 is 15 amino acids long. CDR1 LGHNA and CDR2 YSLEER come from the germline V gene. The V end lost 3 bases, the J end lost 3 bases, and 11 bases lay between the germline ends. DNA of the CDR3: TGCGCCAGCAGCCAGATCCCCGGGGACACCGGGGAGCTGTTTTTT. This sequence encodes CASSQIPGDTGELFF.

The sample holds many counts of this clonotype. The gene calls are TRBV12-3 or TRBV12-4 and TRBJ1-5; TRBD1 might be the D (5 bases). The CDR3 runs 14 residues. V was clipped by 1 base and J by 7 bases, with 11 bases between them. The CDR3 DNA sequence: TGTGCCAGCAGTTTAGGACAGTACACACAGCCCCAGCATTTT. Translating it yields CASSLGQYTQPQHF.

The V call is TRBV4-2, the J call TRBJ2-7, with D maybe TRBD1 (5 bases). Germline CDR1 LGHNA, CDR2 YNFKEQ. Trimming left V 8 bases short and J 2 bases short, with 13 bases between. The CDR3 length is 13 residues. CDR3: CASGSGAPYEQYF. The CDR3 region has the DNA TGTGCCAGCGGCAGTGGGGCGCCCTACGAGCAGTACTTC.

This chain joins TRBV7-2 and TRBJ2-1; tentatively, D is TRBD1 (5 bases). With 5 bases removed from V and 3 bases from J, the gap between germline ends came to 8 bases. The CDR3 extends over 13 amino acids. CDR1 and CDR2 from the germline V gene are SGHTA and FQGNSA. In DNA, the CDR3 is TGTGCCAGCAGCCAAGGGGACTACAATGAGCAGTTCTTC. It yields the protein CASSQGDYNEQFF. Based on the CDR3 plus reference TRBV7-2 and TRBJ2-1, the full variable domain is GAGVSQSPSNKVTEKGKDVELRCDPISGHTALYWYRQSLGQGLEFLIYFQGNSAPDKSGLPSDRFSAERTGGSVSTLTIQRTQQEDSAVYLCASSQGDYNEQFFGPGTRLTVL.

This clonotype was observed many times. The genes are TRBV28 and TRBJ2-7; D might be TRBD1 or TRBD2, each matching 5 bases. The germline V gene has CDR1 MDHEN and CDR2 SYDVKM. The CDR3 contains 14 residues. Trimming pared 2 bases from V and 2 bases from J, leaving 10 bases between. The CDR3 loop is CASSLQGPPYEQYF. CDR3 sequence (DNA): TGTGCCAGCAGTTTACAGGGACCCCCCTACGAGCAGTACTTC.

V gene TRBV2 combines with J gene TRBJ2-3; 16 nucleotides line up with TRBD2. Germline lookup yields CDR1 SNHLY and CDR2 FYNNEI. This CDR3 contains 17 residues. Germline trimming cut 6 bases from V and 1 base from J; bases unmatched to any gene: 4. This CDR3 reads CASRGTSGRAGTDTQYF. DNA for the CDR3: TGTGCCAGCAGAGGGACTAGCGGGAGGGCCGGCACAGATACGCAGTATTTT. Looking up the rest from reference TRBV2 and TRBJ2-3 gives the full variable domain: EPEVTQTPSHQVTQMGQEVILRCVPISNHLYFYWYRQILGQKVEFLVSFYNNEISEKSEIFDDQFSVERPDGSNFTLKIRSTKLEDSAMYFCASRGTSGRAGTDTQYFGPGTRLTVL.

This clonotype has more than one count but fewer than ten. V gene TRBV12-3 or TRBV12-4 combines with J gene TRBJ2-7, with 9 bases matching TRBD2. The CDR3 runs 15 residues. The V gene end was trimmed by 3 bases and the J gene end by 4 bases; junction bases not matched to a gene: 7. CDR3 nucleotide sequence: TGTGCCAGCAGTTTTGGGGCTAGCGGGGAGTACGAGCAGTACTTC. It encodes CASSFGASGEYEQYF.

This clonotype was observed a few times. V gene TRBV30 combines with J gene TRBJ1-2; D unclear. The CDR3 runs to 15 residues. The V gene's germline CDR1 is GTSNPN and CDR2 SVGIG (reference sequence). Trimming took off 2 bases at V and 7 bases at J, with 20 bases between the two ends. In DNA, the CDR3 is TGTGCCTGGAGTACCTCTCCCGTCGTGGGCCCTGGCTACACCTTC. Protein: CAWSTSPVVGPGYTF.

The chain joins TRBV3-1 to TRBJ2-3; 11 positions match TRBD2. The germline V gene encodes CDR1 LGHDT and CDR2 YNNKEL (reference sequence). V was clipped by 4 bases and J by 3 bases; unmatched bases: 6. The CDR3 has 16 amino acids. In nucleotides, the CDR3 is TGTGCCAGCAGCCTCATTAGCGGGAGGGCTACAGATACGCAGTATTTT. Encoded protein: CASSLISGRATDTQYF.

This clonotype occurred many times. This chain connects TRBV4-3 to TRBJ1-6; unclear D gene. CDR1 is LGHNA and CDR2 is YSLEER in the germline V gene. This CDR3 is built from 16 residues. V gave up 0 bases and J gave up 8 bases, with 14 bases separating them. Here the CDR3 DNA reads TGCGCCAGCAGCCAAGATAGGCAGCTAAATTATTCACCCCTCCACTTT. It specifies CASSQDRQLNYSPLHF.

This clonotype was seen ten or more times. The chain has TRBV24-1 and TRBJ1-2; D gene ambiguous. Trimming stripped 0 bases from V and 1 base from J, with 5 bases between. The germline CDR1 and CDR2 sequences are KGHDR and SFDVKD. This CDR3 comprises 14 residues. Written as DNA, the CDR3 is TGTGCCACCAGTGATTTGGACAATAACTATGGCTACACCTTC. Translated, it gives CATSDLDNNYGYTF.

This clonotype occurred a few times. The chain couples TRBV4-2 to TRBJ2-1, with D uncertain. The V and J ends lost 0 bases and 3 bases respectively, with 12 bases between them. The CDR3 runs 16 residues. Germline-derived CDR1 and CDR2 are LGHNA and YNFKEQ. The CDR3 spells CASSQEGGRNYNEQFF. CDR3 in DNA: TGTGCCAGCAGCCAAGAAGGCGGCAGAAACTACAATGAGCAGTTCTTC.

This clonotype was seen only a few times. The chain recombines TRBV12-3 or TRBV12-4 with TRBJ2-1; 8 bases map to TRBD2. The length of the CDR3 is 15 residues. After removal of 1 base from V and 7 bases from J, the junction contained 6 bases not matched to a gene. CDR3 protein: CASSLGGTRENEQFF. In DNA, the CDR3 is TGTGCCAGCAGTTTAGGGGGGACTAGGGAGAATGAGCAGTTCTTC.

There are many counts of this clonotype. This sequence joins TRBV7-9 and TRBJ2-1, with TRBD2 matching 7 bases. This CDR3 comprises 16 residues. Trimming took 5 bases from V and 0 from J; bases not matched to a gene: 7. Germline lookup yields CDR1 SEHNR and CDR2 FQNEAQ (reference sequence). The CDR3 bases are TGTGCCAGCAGCACCCTAGCGGAGAGCTCCTACAATGAGCAGTTCTTC. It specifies CASSTLAESSYNEQFF.

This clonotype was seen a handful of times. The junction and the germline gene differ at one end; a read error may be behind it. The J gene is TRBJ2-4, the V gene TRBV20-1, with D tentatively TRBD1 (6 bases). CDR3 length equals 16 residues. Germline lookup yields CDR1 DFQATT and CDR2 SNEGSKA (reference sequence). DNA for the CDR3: TGCAGTGCTAGTGCAAGACAGGTGACAGCCCAAAACATTCAGTACTTC. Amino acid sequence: CSASARQVTAQNIQYF.

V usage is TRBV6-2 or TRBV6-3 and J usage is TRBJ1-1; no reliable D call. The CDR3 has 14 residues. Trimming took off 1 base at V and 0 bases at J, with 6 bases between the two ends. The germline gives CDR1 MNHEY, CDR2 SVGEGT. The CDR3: CASSYYRMNTEAFF. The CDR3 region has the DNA TGTGCCAGCAGTTACTACAGAATGAACACTGAAGCTTTCTTT.

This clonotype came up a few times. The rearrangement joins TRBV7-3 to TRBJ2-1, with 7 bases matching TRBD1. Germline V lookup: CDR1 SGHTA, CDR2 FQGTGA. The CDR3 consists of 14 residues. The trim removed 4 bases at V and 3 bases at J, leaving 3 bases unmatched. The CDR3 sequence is CASSSGDSYNEQFF. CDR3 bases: TGTGCCAGCAGCTCCGGGGACAGCTACAATGAGCAGTTCTTC.

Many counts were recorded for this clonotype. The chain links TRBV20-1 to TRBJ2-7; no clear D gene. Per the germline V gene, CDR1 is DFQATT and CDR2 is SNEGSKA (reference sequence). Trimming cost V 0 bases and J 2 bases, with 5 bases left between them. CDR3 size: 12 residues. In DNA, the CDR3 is TGCAGTGCTAGAGAGGGGACCTACGAGCAGTACTTC. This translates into CSAREGTYEQYF.

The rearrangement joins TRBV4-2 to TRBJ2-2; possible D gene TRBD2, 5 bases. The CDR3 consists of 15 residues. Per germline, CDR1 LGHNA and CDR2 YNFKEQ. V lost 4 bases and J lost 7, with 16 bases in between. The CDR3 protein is CASSPDFGGGGELFF. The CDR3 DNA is TGTGCCAGCAGCCCGGATTTTGGAGGCGGCGGGGAGCTGTTTTTT.

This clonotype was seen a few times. In DNA form, the CDR3 reads TGTGCCAGCGATAGCGGACTTCTAGGCGGGGAGCTGTTTTTT. It codes for CASDSGLLGGELFF. V usage is TRBV7-8 and J usage is TRBJ2-2; TRBD2 is a possible D gene (6 bases). Trimming cost V 8 bases and J 7 bases, with 17 bases left between them. The germline V gene encodes CDR1 SGHVS and CDR2 FQNEAQ. This CDR3 has 14 amino acids.

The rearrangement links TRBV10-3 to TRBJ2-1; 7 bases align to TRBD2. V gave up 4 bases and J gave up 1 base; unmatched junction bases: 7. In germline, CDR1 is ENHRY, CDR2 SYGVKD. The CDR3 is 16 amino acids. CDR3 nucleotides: TGTGCCATCAGTGGCCAGCGGGGCTTATCCTACAATGAGCAGTTCTTC. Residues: CAISGQRGLSYNEQFF.

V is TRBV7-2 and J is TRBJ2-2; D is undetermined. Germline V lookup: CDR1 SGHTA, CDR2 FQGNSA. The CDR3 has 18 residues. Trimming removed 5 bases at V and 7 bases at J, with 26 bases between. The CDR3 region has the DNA TGTGCCAGCAGCCCCCGCGTGGGGTCCCAAGCTCGAGGCGGGGAGCTGTTTTTT. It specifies CASSPRVGSQARGGELFF.

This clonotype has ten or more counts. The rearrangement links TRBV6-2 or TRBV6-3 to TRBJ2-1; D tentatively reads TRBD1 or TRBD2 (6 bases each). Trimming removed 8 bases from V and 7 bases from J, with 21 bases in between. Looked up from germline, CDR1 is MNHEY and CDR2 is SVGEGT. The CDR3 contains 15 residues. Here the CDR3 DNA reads TGTGCCAGCTCCCCCTTTGGGGGGCTAAGTAATGAGCAGTTCTTC. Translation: CASSPFGGLSNEQFF.

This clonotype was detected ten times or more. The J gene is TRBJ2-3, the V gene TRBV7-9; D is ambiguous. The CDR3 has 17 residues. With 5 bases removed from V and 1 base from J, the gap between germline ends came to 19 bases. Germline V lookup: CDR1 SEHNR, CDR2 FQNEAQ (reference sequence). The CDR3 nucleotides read TGTGCCAGCAGCCCCATACCGGTCCGAGTCGGCACAGATACGCAGTATTTT. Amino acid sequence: CASSPIPVRVGTDTQYF.

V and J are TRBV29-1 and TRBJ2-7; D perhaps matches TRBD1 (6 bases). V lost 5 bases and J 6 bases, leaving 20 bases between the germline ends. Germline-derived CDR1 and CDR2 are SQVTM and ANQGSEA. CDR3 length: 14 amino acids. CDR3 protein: CSVLIWGHASEQYF. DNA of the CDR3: TGCAGCGTTCTAATCTGGGGACATGCGAGCGAGCAGTACTTC.

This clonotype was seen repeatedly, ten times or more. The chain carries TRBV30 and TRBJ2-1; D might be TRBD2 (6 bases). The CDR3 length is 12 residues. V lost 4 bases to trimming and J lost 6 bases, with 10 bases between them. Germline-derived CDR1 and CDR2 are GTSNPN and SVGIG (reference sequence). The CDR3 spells CAWTPGGNEQFF. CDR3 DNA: TGTGCCTGGACTCCCGGGGGCAATGAGCAGTTCTTC.